The sequence of this T cell receptor beta chain was determined in a study of technical replicates of blood from a handful of donors. This CDR3 spans 15 amino acids. Trimming removed 4 bases from V and 0 bases from J, with 13 bases in between. Germline V gene sequence: CDR1 SGHRS, CDR2 YFSETQ. This table comes from immunoSEQ multiplex PCR, and its TCRdb copy is limited to in-frame clones, with some not included. The table includes about 100,000 clones, over 95% detected once. The gene calls are TRBV5-1 and TRBJ1-1, with a weak D call TRBD1 (6 bases). Sequenced sample: T cells isolated from PBMCs. This clonotype was sampled from a human donor in good health. DNA for the CDR3: TGCGCCAGCAGCCCTGAGGACAGTGTGAACACTGAAGCTTTCTTT. It translates to CASSPEDSVNTEAFF.